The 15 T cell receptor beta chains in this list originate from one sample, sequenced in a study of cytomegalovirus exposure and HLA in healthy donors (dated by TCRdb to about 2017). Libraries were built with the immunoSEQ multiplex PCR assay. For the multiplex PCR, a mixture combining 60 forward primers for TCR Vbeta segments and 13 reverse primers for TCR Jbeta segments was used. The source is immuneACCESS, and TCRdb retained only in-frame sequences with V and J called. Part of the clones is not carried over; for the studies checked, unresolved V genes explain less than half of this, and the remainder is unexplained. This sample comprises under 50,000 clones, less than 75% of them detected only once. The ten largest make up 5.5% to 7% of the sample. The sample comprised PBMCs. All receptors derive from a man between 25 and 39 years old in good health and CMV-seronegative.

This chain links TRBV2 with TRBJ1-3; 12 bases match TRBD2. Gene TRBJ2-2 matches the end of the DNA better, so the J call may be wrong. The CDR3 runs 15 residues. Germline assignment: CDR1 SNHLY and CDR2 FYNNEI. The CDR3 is CASSLAGGPNGELFF. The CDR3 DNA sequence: TGTGCCAGCAGTCTAGCGGGAGGGCCCAACGGGGAGCTGTTTTTT.

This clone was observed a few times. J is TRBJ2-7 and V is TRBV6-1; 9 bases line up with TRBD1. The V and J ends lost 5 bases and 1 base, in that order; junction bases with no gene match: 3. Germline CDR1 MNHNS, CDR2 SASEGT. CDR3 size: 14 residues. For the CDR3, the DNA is TGTGCCAGCAGTACAGGGGGCAAATCCTACGAGCAGTACTTC. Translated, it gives CASSTGGKSYEQYF.

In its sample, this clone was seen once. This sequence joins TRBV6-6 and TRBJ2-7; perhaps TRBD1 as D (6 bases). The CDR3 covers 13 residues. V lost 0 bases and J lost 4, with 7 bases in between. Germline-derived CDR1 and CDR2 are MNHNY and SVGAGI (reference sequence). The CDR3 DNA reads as TGTGCCAGCAGTTACTCGAGGGGGTACGAGCAGTACTTC. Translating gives CASSYSRGYEQYF.

In DNA, the CDR3 is TGCGCCAGCAGCCCACACACTGGGGGGGAAAAACTGTTTTTT. Protein: CASSPHTGGEKLFF. The chain has TRBV5-1 and TRBJ1-4; a weak D match, TRBD1 (5 bases). The CDR3 extends over 14 amino acids. Germline V gene data show CDR1 as SGHRS and CDR2 as YFSETQ. V was shortened by 4 bases and J by 8 bases, with 15 bases between the two germline ends. Filled out from reference TRBV5-1 and TRBJ1-4, the complete variable domain reads KAGVTQTPRYLIKTRGQQVTLSCSPISGHRSVSWYQQTPGQGLQFLFEYFSETQRNKGNFPGRFSGRQFSNSRSEMNVSTLELGDSALYLCASSPHTGGEKLFFGSGTQLSVL.

The CDR3 coding sequence is TGTGCCATCAGAGGGGACGGGAGCTCTGGAAACACCATATATTTT. This translates into CAIRGDGSSGNTIYF. The gene calls are TRBV10-3 and TRBJ1-3; D perhaps matches TRBD1 (5 bases). Germline lookup yields CDR1 ENHRY and CDR2 SYGVKD. Between the trimmed V and J ends, which lost 6 bases and 0 bases, there was a span of 12 bases. The CDR3 has 15 amino acids.

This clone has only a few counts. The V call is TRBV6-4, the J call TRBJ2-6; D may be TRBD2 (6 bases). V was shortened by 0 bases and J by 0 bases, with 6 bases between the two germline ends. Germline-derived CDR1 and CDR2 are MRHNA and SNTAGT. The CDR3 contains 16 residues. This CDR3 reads CASSDSSGSGANVLTF. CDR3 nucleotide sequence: TGTGCCAGCAGTGACTCTAGCGGCTCTGGGGCCAACGTCCTGACTTTC.

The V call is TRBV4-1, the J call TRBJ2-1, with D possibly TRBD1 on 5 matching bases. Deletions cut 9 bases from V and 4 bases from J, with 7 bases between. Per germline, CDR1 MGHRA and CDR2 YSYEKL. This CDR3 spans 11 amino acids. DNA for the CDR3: TGCGCCAGTAGGGGATACAATGAGCAGTTCTTC. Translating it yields CASRGYNEQFF.

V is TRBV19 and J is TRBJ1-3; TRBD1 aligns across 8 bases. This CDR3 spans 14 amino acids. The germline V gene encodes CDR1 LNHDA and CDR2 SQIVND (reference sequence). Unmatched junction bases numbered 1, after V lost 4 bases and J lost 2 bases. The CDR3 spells CASSRTGTGNTIYF. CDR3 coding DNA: TGTGCCAGTAGTAGGACAGGGACTGGAAACACCATATATTTT.

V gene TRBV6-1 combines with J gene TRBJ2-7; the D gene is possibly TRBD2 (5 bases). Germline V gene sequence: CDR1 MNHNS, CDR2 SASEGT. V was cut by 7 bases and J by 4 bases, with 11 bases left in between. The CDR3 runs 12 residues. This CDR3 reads CASNWERYEQYF. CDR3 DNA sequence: TGTGCCAGCAATTGGGAGAGATACGAGCAGTACTTC.

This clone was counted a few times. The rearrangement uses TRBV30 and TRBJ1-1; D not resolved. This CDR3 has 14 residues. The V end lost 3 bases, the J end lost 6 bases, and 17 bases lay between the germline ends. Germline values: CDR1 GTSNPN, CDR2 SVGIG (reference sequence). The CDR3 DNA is TGTGCCTGGAGCCTGACCGGGTATTTCTCTGAAGCTTTCTTT. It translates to CAWSLTGYFSEAFF. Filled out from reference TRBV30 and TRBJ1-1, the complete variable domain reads SQTIHQWPATLVQPVGSPLSLECTVEGTSNPNLYWYRQAAGRGLQLLFYSVGIGQISSEVPQNLSASRPQDRQFILSSKKLLLSDSGFYLCAWSLTGYFSEAFFGQGTRLTVV.

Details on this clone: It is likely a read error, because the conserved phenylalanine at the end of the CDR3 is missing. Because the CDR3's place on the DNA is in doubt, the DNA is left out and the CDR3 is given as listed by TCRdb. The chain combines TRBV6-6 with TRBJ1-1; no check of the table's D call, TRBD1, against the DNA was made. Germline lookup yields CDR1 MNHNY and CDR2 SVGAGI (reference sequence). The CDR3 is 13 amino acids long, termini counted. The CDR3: CASSSLDSLFTFV.

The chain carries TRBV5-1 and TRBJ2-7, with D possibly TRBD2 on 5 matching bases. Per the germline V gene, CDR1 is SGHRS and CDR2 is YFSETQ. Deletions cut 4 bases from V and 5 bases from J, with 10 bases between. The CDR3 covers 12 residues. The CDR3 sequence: CASSVEGNEQYF. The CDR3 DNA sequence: TGCGCCAGCAGCGTCGAGGGTAACGAGCAGTACTTC.

CDR3 sequence reads: CASSSLGGGVGEQYF. The CDR3 nucleotides are TGTGCCAGCAGTTCCCTGGGGGGGGGCGTTGGCGAGCAGTACTTC. The chain is built from TRBV6-6 and TRBJ2-7; possible D gene TRBD2, 7 bases. The germline gives CDR1 MNHNY, CDR2 SVGAGI (reference sequence). This CDR3 has 15 residues. The V and J ends lost 4 bases and 6 bases respectively, with 19 bases between them.

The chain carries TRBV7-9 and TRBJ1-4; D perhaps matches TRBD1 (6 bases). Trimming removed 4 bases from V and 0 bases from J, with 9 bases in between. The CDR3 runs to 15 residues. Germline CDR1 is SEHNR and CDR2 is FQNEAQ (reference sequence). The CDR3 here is CASSSGQTTNEKLFF. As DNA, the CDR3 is TGTGCCAGCAGCTCCGGACAGACAACTAATGAAAAACTGTTTTTT. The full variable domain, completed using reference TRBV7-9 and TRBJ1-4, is DTGVSQNPRHKITKRGQNVTFRCDPISEHNRLYWYRQTLGQGPEFLTYFQNEAQLEKSRLLSDRFSAERPKGSFSTLEIQRTEQGDSAMYLCASSSGQTTNEKLFFGSGTQLSVL.

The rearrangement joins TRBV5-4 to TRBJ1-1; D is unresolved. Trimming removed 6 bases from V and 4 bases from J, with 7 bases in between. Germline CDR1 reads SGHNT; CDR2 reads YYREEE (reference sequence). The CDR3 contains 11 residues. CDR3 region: CASKAGTEAFF. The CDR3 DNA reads TGTGCCAGCAAGGCGGGCACTGAAGCTTTCTTT.